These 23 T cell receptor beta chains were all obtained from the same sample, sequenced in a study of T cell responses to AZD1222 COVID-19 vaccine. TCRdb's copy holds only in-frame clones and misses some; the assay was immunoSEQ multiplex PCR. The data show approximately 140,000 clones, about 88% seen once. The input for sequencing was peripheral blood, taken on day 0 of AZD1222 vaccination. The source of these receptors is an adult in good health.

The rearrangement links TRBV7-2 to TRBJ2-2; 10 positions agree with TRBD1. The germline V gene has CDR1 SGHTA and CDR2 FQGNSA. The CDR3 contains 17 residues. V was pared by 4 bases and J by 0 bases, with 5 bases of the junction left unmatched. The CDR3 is CASSSGQGGANTGELFF. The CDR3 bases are TGTGCCAGCAGCTCCGGACAGGGGGGCGCGAACACCGGGGAGCTGTTTTTT.

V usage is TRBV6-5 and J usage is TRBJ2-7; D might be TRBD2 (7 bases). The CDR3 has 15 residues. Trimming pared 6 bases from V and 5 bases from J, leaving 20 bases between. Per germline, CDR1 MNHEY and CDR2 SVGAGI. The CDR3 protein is CASSRLGSGGDEQYF. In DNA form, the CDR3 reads TGTGCCAGCAGCCGACTTGGGTCGGGGGGCGACGAGCAGTACTTC.

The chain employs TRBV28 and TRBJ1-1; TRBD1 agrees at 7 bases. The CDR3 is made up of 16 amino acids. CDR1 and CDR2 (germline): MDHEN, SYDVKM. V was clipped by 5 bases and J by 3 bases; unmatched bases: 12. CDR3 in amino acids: CASSPGGARVDTEAFF. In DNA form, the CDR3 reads TGTGCCAGCAGTCCAGGGGGAGCCCGGGTGGACACTGAAGCTTTCTTT.

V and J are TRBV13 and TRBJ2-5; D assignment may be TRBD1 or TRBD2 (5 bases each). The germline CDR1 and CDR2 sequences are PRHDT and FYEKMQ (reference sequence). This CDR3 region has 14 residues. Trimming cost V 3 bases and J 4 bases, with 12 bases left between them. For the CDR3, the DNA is TGTGCCAGCAGCTTGGTGACGAGGGGAGAGACCCAGTACTTC. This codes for CASSLVTRGETQYF.

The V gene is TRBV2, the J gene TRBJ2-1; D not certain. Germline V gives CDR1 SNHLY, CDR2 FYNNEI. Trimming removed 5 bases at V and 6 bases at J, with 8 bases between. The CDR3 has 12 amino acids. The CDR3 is CASSRNTNEQFF. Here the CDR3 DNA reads TGTGCCAGCAGTCGGAATACCAATGAGCAGTTCTTC.

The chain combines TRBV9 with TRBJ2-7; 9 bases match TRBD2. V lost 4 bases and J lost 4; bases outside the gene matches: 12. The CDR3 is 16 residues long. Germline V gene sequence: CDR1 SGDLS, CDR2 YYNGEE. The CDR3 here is CASSPSVGGRGYEQYF. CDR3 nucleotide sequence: TGTGCCAGCAGCCCCAGCGTTGGCGGGAGGGGATACGAGCAGTACTTC.

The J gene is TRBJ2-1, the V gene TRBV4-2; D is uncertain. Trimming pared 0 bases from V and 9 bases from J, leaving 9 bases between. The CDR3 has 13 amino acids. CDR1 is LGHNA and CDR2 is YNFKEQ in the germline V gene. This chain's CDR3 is CASSQDEATEQFF. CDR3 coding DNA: TGTGCCAGCAGCCAAGATGAGGCGACTGAGCAGTTCTTC.

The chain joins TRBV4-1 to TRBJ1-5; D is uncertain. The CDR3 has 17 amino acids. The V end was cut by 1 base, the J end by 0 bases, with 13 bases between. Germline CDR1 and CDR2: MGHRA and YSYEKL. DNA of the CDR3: TGCGCCAGCAGCCAAGGCGGCTGGATAAATAGCAATCAGCCCCAGCATTTT. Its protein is CASSQGGWINSNQPQHF.

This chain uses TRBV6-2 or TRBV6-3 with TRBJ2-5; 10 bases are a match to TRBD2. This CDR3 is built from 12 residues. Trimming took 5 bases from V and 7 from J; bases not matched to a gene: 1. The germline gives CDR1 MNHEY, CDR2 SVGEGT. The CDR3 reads CASSGLAATQYF. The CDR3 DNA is TGTGCCAGCAGTGGACTAGCGGCGACCCAGTACTTC.

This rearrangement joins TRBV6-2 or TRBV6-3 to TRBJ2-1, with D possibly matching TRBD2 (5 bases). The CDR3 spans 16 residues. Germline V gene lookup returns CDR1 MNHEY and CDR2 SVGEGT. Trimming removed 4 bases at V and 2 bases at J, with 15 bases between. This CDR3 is CASSSVRPEAYNEQFF. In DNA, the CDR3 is TGTGCCAGCAGTTCGGTGCGCCCGGAGGCCTACAATGAGCAGTTCTTC.

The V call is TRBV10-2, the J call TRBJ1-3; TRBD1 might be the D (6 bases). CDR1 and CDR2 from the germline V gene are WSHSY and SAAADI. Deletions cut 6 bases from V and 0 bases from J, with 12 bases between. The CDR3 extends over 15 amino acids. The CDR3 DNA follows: TGCGCCAGCAGACCTACAGGGAACTCTGGAAACACCATATATTTT. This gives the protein CASRPTGNSGNTIYF.

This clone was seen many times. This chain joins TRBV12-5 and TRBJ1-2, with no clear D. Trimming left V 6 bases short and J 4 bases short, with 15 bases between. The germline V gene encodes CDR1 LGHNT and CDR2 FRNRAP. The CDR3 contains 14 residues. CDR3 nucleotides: TGTGCTAGTGGCGACGCCGACATTCGCTATGGCTACACCTTC. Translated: CASGDADIRYGYTF.

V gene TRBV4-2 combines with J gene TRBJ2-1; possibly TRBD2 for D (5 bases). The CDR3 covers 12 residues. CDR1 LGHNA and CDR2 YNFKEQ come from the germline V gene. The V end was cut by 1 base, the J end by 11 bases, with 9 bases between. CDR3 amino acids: CASSQGERKQFF. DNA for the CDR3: TGTGCCAGCAGCCAAGGGGAGCGGAAGCAGTTCTTC.

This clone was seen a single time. The CDR3 bases are TGCGCCAGCAGCTTTCGGACAGGGGGCTATAGCAATCAGCCCCAGCATTTT. Amino acids: CASSFRTGGYSNQPQHF. The genes are TRBV4-1 and TRBJ1-5, with 11 positions matching TRBD1. CDR1 and CDR2 from the germline V gene are MGHRA and YSYEKL. V lost 5 bases, J lost 0 bases, and 6 bases stayed unmatched. This CDR3 comprises 17 residues.

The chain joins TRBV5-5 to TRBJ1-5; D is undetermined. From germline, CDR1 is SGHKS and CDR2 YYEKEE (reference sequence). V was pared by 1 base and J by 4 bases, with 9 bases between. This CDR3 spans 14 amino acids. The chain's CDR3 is CASSLLRVNQPQHF. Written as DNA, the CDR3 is TGTGCCAGCAGCTTGTTAAGGGTAAATCAGCCCCAGCATTTT.

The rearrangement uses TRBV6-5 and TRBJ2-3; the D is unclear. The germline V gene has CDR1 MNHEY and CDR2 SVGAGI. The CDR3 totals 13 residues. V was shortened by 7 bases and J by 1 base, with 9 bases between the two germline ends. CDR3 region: CASTGPGTDTQYF. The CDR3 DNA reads TGTGCCAGCACCGGACCCGGCACAGATACGCAGTATTTT.

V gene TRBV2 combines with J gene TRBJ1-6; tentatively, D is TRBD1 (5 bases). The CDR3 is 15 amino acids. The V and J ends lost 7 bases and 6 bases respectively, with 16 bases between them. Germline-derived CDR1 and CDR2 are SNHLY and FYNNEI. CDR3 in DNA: TGTGCCAGCACTTCAAGGAAAGGGGTTAATTCACCCCTCCACTTT. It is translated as CASTSRKGVNSPLHF.

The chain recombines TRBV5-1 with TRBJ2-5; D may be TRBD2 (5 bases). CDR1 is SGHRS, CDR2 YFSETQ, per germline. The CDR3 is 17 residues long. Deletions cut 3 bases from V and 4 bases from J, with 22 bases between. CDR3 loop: CASSWGRSEIEGETQYF. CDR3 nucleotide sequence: TGCGCCAGCAGCTGGGGAAGGAGCGAGATTGAGGGAGAGACCCAGTACTTC.

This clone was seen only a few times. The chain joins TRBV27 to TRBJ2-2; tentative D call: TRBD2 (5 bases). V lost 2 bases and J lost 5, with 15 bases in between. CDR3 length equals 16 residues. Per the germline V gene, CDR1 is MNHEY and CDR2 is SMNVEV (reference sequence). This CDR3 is CASSLGLLDWTGELFF. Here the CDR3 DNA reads TGTGCCAGCAGTTTAGGTTTACTAGATTGGACCGGGGAGCTGTTTTTT.

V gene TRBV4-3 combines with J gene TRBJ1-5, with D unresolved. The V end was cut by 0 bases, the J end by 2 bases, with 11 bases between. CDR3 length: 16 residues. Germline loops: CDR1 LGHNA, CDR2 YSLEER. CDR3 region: CASSQDFNPGNQPQHF. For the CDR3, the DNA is TGCGCCAGCAGCCAAGATTTTAACCCAGGCAATCAGCCCCAGCATTTT.

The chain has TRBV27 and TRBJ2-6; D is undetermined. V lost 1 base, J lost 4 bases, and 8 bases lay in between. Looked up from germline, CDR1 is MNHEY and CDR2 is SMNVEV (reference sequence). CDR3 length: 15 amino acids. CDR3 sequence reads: CASSLFGSGANVLTF. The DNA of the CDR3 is TGTGCCAGCAGTTTATTTGGGTCCGGGGCCAACGTCCTGACTTTC.

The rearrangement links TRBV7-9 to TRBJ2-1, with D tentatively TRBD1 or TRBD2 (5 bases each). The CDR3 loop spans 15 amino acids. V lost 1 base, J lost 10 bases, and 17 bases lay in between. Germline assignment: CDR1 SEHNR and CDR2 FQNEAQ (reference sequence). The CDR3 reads CASSLGVAKGPEQFF. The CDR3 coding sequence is TGTGCCAGCAGCTTAGGGGTAGCGAAGGGGCCGGAGCAGTTCTTC. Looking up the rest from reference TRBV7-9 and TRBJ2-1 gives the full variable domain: DTGVSQNPRHKITKRGQNVTFRCDPISEHNRLYWYRQTLGQGPEFLTYFQNEAQLEKSRLLSDRFSAERPKGSFSTLEIQRTEQGDSAMYLCASSLGVAKGPEQFFGPGTRLTVL.

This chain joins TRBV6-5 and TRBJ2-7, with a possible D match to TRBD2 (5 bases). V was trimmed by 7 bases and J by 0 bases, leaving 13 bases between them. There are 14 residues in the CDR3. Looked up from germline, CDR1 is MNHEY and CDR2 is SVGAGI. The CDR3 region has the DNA TGTGCCAGCAAAGGAGCGGCCAGCTCCTACGAGCAGTACTTC. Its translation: CASKGAASSYEQYF.